The 12 T cell receptor beta chains below come from one sample, sequenced in a study of blood T cell repertoires in COVID-19. Here immunoSEQ multiplex PCR was the method, and the copy in TCRdb shows in-frame clones only, minus some. The repertoire holds tens of thousands of clones, with 80% as singletons. Sequenced material: peripheral blood. The source is a woman older than 75 with active or convalescent COVID-19.

The chain has TRBV2 and TRBJ1-2; D is perhaps TRBD1 (6 bases). The V gene lost 5 bases and the J gene lost 2 bases, with 12 bases spanning the gap. The length of the CDR3 is 14 residues. The germline V gene has CDR1 SNHLY and CDR2 FYNNEI. DNA of the CDR3: TGTGCCAGCAGTTATGGGGGGGCCAACTATGGCTACACCTTC. Amino acid sequence: CASSYGGANYGYTF.

The rearrangement links TRBV11-2 to TRBJ2-1, with D tentatively TRBD2 (7 bases). Trimming cost V 1 base and J 4 bases, with 14 bases left between them. Germline CDR1 SGHAT, CDR2 FQNNGV. The CDR3 extends over 16 amino acids. This CDR3 reads CASSLGGRGAYNEQFF. The CDR3 DNA reads TGTGCCAGCAGCTTAGGAGGACGGGGGGCGTACAATGAGCAGTTCTTC.

The rearrangement uses TRBV6-2 or TRBV6-3 and TRBJ2-1, with D maybe TRBD1 (5 bases). V lost 2 bases and J lost 0, with 8 bases in between. Germline-derived CDR1 and CDR2 are MNHEY and SVGEGT. The CDR3 extends over 15 amino acids. CDR3 nucleotides: TGTGCCAGCAGTTACGTGGGGCTCTCCTACAATGAGCAGTTCTTC. This sequence encodes CASSYVGLSYNEQFF.

V gene TRBV5-4 combines with J gene TRBJ2-5, with a tentative D call TRBD1 (5 bases). The CDR3 sequence is 15 residues long. The germline V gene encodes CDR1 SGHNT and CDR2 YYREEE (reference sequence). V was cut by 0 bases and J by 0 bases, with 9 bases left in between. The CDR3 is CASSLDTGHQETQYF. CDR3 DNA sequence: TGTGCCAGCAGCTTGGACACAGGTCACCAAGAGACCCAGTACTTC.

The V call is TRBV5-1, the J call TRBJ1-2; D gene unclear. This CDR3 is 12 amino acids long. The germline CDR1 and CDR2 sequences are SGHRS and YFSETQ. V shed 0 bases and J shed 8 bases, with 8 bases lying between them. The CDR3 bases are TGCGCCAGCAGCTTGGAGGTGGGCGGCTACACCTTC. As protein: CASSLEVGGYTF.

This clone was seen a single time. The chain carries TRBV19 and TRBJ2-1; D perhaps matches TRBD1 (6 bases). This CDR3 region has 15 residues. Germline CDR1 is LNHDA and CDR2 is SQIVND (reference sequence). V lost 6 bases and J lost 3, with 15 bases in between. CDR3 in DNA: TGTGCCAGTAGCCCCGACAGGCCTTTCTACAATGAGCAGTTCTTC. Translation gives CASSPDRPFYNEQFF.

The genes are TRBV7-2 and TRBJ1-3, with TRBD1 as a possible D gene (5 bases). The V and J ends lost 3 bases and 0 bases respectively, with 9 bases between them. This CDR3 spans 15 amino acids. Germline V gene data show CDR1 as SGHTA and CDR2 as FQGNSA. The CDR3: CASSLVQVSGNTIYF. The CDR3 nucleotides read TGTGCCAGCAGCTTGGTACAGGTCTCTGGAAACACCATATATTTT.

This clone was seen once. The chain uses TRBV6-5 and TRBJ2-7, with 9 positions matching TRBD1. Germline CDR1 MNHEY, CDR2 SVGAGI. Unmatched junction bases numbered 6, after V lost 10 bases and J lost 2 bases. The CDR3 covers 13 residues. The CDR3 protein is CATRDRATYEQYF. The CDR3, as DNA: TGTGCCACCAGGGACAGGGCCACCTACGAGCAGTACTTC.

This chain links TRBV5-1 with TRBJ2-6; D is unresolved. Germline loops: CDR1 SGHRS, CDR2 YFSETQ. V lost 4 bases and J lost 0, with 8 bases in between. This CDR3 has 15 residues. CDR3 in DNA: TGCGCCAGCAGCATCCAGCGCTCTGGGGCCAACGTCCTGACTTTC. Residues: CASSIQRSGANVLTF.

This chain joins TRBV9 and TRBJ2-1; the D gene is possibly TRBD2 (6 bases). Looked up from germline, CDR1 is SGDLS and CDR2 is YYNGEE. This CDR3 region has 15 residues. The germline V and J ends were trimmed by 0 bases and 7 bases, with 14 bases remaining between them. The CDR3 region is CASSVDGGTFNEQFF. CDR3 nucleotides: TGTGCCAGCAGCGTAGACGGGGGAACGTTTAATGAGCAGTTCTTC.

The CDR3 DNA reads as TGTGCCAGCAGCCCCGGGAGTCAAGAGACCCAGTACTTC. This translates into CASSPGSQETQYF. V is TRBV7-9 and J is TRBJ2-5; the D gene is possibly TRBD2 (6 bases). Trimming pared 5 bases from V and 2 bases from J, leaving 9 bases between. Germline V gene lookup returns CDR1 SEHNR and CDR2 FQNEAQ (reference sequence). This CDR3 contains 13 residues.

Turning to this clone: Mismatch with germline at one junction end may stem from a read error. The chain combines TRBV7-7 with TRBJ2-4; D uncertain. The CDR3 loop spans 13 amino acids. Germline assignment: CDR1 SSHAT and CDR2 FNYEAQ (reference sequence). CDR3 DNA sequence: TGTGCTAGCAGCTTAGCCCCCGCGTCCATGATTTACTTC. Translation gives CASSLAPASMIYF.